A single T cell receptor beta chain is shown here with its context. The CDR3 is 15 residues long. V was clipped by 0 bases and J by 5 bases, with 13 bases between them. Germline V lookup: CDR1 MGHRA, CDR2 YSYEKL. This sample was taken from a study of technical replicates of blood from several donors. The data were produced by immunoSEQ multiplex PCR, yet TCRdb's version contains in-frame clones alone and is incomplete. The repertoire consists of 85,000 to 90,000 clones, with 85% to 95% occurring once and the leading ten covering approximately 0.3%. This clonotype originated in a human donor in good health. The sample consisted of T cells isolated from PBMCs. This chain links TRBV4-1 with TRBJ1-2; D gene uncertain. The chain's CDR3 is CASSQEFFGGYGYTF. The CDR3 region has the DNA TGCGCCAGCAGCCAAGAGTTCTTCGGCGGGTATGGCTACACCTTC.